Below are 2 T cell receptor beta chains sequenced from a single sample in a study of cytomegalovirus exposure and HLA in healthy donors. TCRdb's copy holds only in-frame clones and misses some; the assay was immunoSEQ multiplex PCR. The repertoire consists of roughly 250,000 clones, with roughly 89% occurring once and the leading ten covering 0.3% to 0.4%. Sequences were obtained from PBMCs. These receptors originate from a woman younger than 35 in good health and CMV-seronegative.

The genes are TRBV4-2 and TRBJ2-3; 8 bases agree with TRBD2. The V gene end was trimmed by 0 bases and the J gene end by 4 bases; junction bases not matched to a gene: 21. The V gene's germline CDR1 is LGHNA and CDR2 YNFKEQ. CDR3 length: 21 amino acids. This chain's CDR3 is CASSQDWGIVLAGGRADTQYF. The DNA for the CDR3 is TGTGCCAGCAGCCAAGATTGGGGGATTGTTCTGGCGGGGGGTAGGGCAGATACGCAGTATTTT.

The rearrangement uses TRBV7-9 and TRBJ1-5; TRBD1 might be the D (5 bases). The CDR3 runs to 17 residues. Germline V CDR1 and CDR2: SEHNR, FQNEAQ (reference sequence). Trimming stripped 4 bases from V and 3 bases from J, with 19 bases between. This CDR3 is CASSSALGAGNNQPQHF. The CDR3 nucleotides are TGTGCCAGCAGCTCAGCACTAGGGGCGGGAAACAATCAGCCCCAGCATTTT. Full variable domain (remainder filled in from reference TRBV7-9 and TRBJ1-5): DTGVSQNPRHKITKRGQNVTFRCDPISEHNRLYWYRQTLGQGPEFLTYFQNEAQLEKSRLLSDRFSAERPKGSFSTLEIQRTEQGDSAMYLCASSSALGAGNNQPQHFGDGTRLSIL.